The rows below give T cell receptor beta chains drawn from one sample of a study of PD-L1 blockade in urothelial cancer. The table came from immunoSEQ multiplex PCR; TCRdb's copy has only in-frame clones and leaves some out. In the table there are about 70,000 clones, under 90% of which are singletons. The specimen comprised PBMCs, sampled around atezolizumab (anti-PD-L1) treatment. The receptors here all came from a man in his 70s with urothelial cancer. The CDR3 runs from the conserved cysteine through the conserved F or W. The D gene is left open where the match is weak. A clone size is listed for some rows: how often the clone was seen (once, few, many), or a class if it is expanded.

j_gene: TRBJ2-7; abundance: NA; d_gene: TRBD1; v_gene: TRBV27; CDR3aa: CASSFRGRQGAFYEQYF; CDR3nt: TGTGCCAGCAGTTTCAGGGGGAGACAGGGGGCCTTCTACGAGCAGTACTTC
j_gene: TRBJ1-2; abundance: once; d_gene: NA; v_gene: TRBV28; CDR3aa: CASSFLRGYGYTF; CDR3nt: TGTGCCAGCAGTTTTCTCAGGGGCTATGGCTACACCTTC
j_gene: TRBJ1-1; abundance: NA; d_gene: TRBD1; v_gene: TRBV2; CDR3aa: CASSRPGQGVMMNTEAFF; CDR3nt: TGTGCCAGCAGTAGACCGGGACAGGGGGTCATGATGAACACTGAAGCTTTCTTT
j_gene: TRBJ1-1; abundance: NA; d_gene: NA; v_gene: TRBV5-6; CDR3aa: CASSKEVEIMNTEAFF; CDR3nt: TGTGCCAGCAGCAAAGAGGTGGAGATTATGAACACTGAAGCTTTCTTT
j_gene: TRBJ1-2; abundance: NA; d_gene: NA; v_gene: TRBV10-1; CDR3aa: CASSSDKDYGYTF; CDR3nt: TGCGCCAGCAGTTCTGACAAGGACTATGGCTACACCTTC
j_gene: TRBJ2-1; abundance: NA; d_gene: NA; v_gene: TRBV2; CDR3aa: CASSGSGNSYNEQFF; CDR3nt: TGTGCCAGCAGTGGTTCAGGGAACTCCTACAATGAGCAGTTCTTC
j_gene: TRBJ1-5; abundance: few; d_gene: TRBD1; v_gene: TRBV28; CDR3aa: CASSSTGGTNQPQHF; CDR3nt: TGTGCCAGCAGTTCAACAGGGGGCACTAATCAGCCCCAGCATTTT
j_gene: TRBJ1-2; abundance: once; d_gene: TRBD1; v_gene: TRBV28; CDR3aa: CASSRDRGIGGYTF; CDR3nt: TGTGCCAGCAGCCGCGACAGGGGGATCGGTGGCTACACCTTC
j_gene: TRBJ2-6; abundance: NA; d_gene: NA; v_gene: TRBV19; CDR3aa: CASSRQDRTGANVLTF; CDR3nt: TGTGCCAGTAGTAGACAGGATAGAACTGGGGCCAACGTCCTGACTTTC
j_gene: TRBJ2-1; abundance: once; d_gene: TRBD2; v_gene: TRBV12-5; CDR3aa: CASAFRASGRAGEQFF; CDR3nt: TGTGCTAGTGCCTTCCGGGCTAGCGGGAGGGCCGGTGAGCAGTTCTTC
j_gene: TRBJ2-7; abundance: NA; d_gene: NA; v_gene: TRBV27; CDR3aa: CASSWRVTYEQYF; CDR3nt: TGTGCCAGCAGTTGGCGGGTAACCTACGAGCAGTACTTC
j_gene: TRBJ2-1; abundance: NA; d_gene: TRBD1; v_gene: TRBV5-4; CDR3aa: CASSPGQGLEYEQFF; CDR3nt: TGTGCCAGCAGCCCGGGACAGGGCTTAGAATATGAGCAGTTCTTC
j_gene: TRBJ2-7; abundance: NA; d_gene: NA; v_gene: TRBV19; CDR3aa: CATLDSEPYEQYF; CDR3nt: TGTGCCACCCTGGACAGTGAACCCTACGAGCAGTACTTC
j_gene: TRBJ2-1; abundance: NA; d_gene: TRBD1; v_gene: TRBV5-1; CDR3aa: CASRGTGGVYNEQFF; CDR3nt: TGCGCCAGCAGGGGGACAGGGGGGGTCTACAATGAGCAGTTCTTC
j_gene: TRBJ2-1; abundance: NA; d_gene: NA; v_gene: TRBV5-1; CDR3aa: CASSLEAGWASNEQFF; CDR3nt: TGCGCCAGCAGCTTGGAGGCGGGATGGGCGTCCAATGAGCAGTTCTTC
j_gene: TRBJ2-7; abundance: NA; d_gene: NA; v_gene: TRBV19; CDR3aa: CASSGSRSEQYF; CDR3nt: TGTGCCAGTAGCGGGAGCCGCTCCGAGCAGTACTTC
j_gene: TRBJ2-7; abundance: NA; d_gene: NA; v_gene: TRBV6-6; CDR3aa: CASSRGRAYEQYF; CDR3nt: TGTGCCAGCAGTAGGGGAAGGGCCTACGAGCAGTACTTC
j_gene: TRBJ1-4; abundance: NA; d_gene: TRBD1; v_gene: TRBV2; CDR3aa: CASLQGGWGEKLFF; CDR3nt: TGTGCCAGCTTACAAGGGGGCTGGGGTGAAAAACTGTTTTTT
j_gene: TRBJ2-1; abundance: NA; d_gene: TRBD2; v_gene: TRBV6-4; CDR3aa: CASSMALAGVINEQFF; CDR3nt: TGTGCCAGCAGCATGGCACTAGCGGGAGTAATCAATGAGCAGTTCTTC
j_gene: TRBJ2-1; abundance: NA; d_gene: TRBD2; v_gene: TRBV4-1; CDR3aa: CASSQGLAVYNEQFF; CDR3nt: TGCGCCAGCAGCCAAGGGCTAGCGGTCTACAATGAGCAGTTCTTC
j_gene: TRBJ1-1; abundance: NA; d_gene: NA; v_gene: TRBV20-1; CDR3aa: CSAFRDTEAFF; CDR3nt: TGCAGTGCTTTTCGGGACACTGAAGCTTTCTTT
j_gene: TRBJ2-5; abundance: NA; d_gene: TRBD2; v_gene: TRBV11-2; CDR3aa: CASSLGGSKETQYF; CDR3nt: TGTGCCAGCAGCCTGGGAGGGTCAAAAGAGACCCAGTACTTC
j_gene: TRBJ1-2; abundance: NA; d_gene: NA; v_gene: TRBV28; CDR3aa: CASSRHDRSRGYTF; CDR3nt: TGTGCCAGCAGCAGACACGACAGGAGCCGGGGCTACACCTTC
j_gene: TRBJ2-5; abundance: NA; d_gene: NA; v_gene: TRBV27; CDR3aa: CASSFRGTQYF; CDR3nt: TGTGCCAGCAGTTTTAGGGGGACCCAGTACTTC